What follows are 15 T cell receptor beta chains derived from one specimen sequenced in a study of blood T cell repertoires in COVID-19. Data came from immunoSEQ multiplex PCR; TCRdb stores just in-frame clones and leaves some out. The repertoire holds about 480,000 clones, around 87% seen once, with less than 2% in the top ten. The sample comprised PBMCs or T cells enriched from blood (not recorded which). The origin of the receptors is a middle-aged woman who had recovered from COVID-19.

This clone was detected only once. The chain joins TRBV5-6 to TRBJ1-6, with unresolved D. The V gene's germline CDR1 is SGHDT and CDR2 YYEEEE. The CDR3 contains 15 residues. V was clipped by 2 bases and J by 8 bases, with 14 bases between them. This CDR3 is CASSFTGSADSPLHF. The DNA for the CDR3 is TGTGCCAGCAGCTTCACGGGATCCGCGGATTCACCCCTCCACTTT.

The CDR3 loop reads CASSLNGGARETQYF. CDR3 in DNA: TGTGCCAGCAGCTTAAACGGGGGAGCGCGGGAGACCCAGTACTTC. The chain is built from TRBV7-9 and TRBJ2-5; the D gene is possibly TRBD2 (6 bases). Trimming took off 2 bases at V and 5 bases at J, with 15 bases between the two ends. The length of the CDR3 is 15 residues. Germline V gene lookup returns CDR1 SEHNR and CDR2 FQNEAQ (reference sequence).

The chain uses TRBV11-3 and TRBJ2-3, with 9 bases identical to TRBD1. Germline-derived CDR1 and CDR2 are SGHNT and YENEEA. V was clipped by 6 bases and J by 6 bases; unmatched bases: 4. This CDR3 region has 13 residues. This chain's CDR3 is CASSLQGADTQYF. The CDR3 bases are TGTGCCAGCAGTCTACAGGGGGCGGATACGCAGTATTTT.

The gene calls are TRBV2 and TRBJ2-7; D possibly corresponds to TRBD1 (5 bases). The V end was cut by 8 bases, the J end by 2 bases, with 13 bases between. The germline gives CDR1 SNHLY, CDR2 FYNNEI. CDR3 length: 13 amino acids. The CDR3 DNA reads TGTGCCAGCTTAGGACATACCGCCTACGAGCAGTACTTC. Translated, it gives CASLGHTAYEQYF. Using reference TRBV2 and TRBJ2-7 for the parts outside the CDR3, the full variable domain is EPEVTQTPSHQVTQMGQEVILRCVPISNHLYFYWYRQILGQKVEFLVSFYNNEISEKSEIFDDQFSVERPDGSNFTLKIRSTKLEDSAMYFCASLGHTAYEQYFGPGTRLTVT.

V gene TRBV25-1 combines with J gene TRBJ2-1, with 12 bases fitting TRBD2. The CDR3 runs 17 residues. V trimming: 2 bases; J trimming: 4 bases; junction bases outside the gene matches: 6. Per the germline V gene, CDR1 is MGHDK and CDR2 is SYGVNS. CDR3 region: CASSEPGLAGRYNEQFF. The CDR3 DNA is TGTGCCAGCAGTGAACCCGGACTAGCGGGAAGGTACAATGAGCAGTTCTTC.

The CDR3 is CASSYSSLEDTQYF. CDR3 nucleotides: TGTGCCAGCAGTTACTCCTCACTAGAAGATACGCAGTATTTT. The chain uses TRBV6-5 and TRBJ2-3; perhaps TRBD2 as D (5 bases). CDR1 MNHEY and CDR2 SVGAGI come from the germline V gene. V lost 0 bases to trimming and J lost 5 bases, with 9 bases between them. CDR3 length: 14 residues.

V gene TRBV2 combines with J gene TRBJ2-7; 7 bases are shared with TRBD2. Germline-derived CDR1 and CDR2 are SNHLY and FYNNEI. The CDR3 is made up of 15 amino acids. V lost 3 bases to trimming and J lost 2 bases; unmatched junction nucleotides: 7. CDR3 in DNA: TGTGCCAGCAGTGAGCTTCTAGCGGAAACCTACGAGCAGTACTTC. Its translation is CASSELLAETYEQYF.

This chain uses TRBV10-3 with TRBJ1-1; D is possibly TRBD1 (6 bases). This CDR3 has 14 residues. V lost 2 bases to trimming and J lost 1 base, with 8 bases between them. Per germline, CDR1 ENHRY and CDR2 SYGVKD. As DNA, the CDR3 is TGTGCCATCAGTGAGACGACAGGGAACACTGAAGCTTTCTTT. It codes for CAISETTGNTEAFF.

The chain joins TRBV5-5 to TRBJ2-1; weak D call: TRBD2 (5 bases). V was clipped by 4 bases and J by 9 bases, with 17 bases between them. The germline V gene has CDR1 SGHKS and CDR2 YYEKEE (reference sequence). This CDR3 is built from 14 residues. In DNA, the CDR3 is TGTGCCAGCAGCCCAACGCAGGTAACTAGTGAGCAGTTCTTC. Translated, it gives CASSPTQVTSEQFF.

V usage is TRBV7-9 and J usage is TRBJ1-3, with D uncertain. The CDR3 is 16 amino acids. Germline V CDR1 and CDR2: SEHNR, FQNEAQ (reference sequence). V was trimmed by 4 bases and J by 1 base, leaving 14 bases between them. The CDR3 protein is CASSSPGDGSGNTIYF. DNA of the CDR3: TGTGCCAGCAGCTCTCCCGGCGACGGGTCTGGAAACACCATATATTTT.

CDR3 sequence reads: CASSPASREGYEQYF. The CDR3 region has the DNA TGCGCCAGCAGTCCCGCGAGCAGGGAGGGCTACGAGCAGTACTTC. The V and J genes are TRBV5-1 and TRBJ2-7, with 7 bases matching TRBD2. Germline V gene data show CDR1 as SGHRS and CDR2 as YFSETQ. V gave up 5 bases and J gave up 3 bases; unmatched junction bases: 11. This CDR3 has 15 residues.

The chain recombines TRBV7-2 with TRBJ1-2; D is possibly TRBD1 (5 bases). V lost 6 bases, J lost 5 bases, and 13 bases lay in between. The CDR3 sequence is 13 residues long. The germline V gene has CDR1 SGHTA and CDR2 FQGNSA. The CDR3 nucleotides read TGTGCCAGCAGACCCGGCACAGGATATGGCTACACCTTC. Amino acid sequence: CASRPGTGYGYTF.

The chain uses TRBV7-9 and TRBJ1-2; D is unclear. Germline V gene data show CDR1 as SEHNR and CDR2 as FQNEAQ (reference sequence). The length of the CDR3 is 13 residues. V lost 0 bases, J lost 6 bases, and 8 bases lay in between. In DNA, the CDR3 is TGTGCCAGCAGCTTAGCGCCGCGGAATGGCTACACCTTC. This sequence encodes CASSLAPRNGYTF.

This clone was seen only once. V usage is TRBV19 and J usage is TRBJ2-5, with TRBD1 identical over 11 bases. In germline, CDR1 is LNHDA, CDR2 SQIVND (reference sequence). The CDR3 is made up of 17 amino acids. V shed 5 bases and J 5 bases; nucleotides not matched to a gene: 13. Written as DNA, the CDR3 is TGTGCCAGTAGTCCCCTACCCGGACAGGGGGCCGGGGAGACCCAGTACTTC. This codes for CASSPLPGQGAGETQYF.

The chain couples TRBV11-2 to TRBJ1-1; 7 bases are shared with TRBD1. Germline V gives CDR1 SGHAT, CDR2 FQNNGV. The CDR3 sequence is 15 residues long. The trim removed 4 bases at V and 4 bases at J, leaving 9 bases unmatched. In DNA, the CDR3 is TGTGCCAGCAGCTCCTTACAGGGGACGGGCACTGAAGCTTTCTTT. It specifies CASSSLQGTGTEAFF.